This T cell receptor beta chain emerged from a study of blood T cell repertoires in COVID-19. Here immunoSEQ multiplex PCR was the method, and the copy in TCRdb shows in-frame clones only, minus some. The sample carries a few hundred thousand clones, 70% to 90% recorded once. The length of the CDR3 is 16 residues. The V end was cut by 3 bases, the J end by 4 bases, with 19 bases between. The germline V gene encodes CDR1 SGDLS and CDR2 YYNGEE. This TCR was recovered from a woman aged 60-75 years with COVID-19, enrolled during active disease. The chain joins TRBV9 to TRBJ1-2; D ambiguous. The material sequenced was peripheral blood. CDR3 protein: CASSASLEDFFYGYTF. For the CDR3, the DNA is TGTGCCAGCAGCGCCTCACTCGAGGATTTTTTCTATGGCTACACCTTC.